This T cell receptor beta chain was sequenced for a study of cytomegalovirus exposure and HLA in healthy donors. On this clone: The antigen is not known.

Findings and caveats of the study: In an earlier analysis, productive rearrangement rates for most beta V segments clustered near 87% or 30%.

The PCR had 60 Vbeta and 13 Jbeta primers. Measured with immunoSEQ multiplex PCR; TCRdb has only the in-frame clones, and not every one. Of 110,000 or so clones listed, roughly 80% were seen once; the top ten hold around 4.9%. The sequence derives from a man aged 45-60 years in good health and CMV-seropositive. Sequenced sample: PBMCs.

The CDR3 DNA follows: TGTGCCAGCAGCGTCGGGACAGGCAACTATGGCTACACCTTC. This gives the protein CASSVGTGNYGYTF. V and J are TRBV9 and TRBJ1-2; the match to TRBD1 covers 8 bases. CDR1 and CDR2 (germline): SGDLS, YYNGEE. CDR3 length equals 14 residues. Losses at the gene ends were 2 bases for V and 2 bases for J; bases not matched to a gene: 2.